The clone carrying this TCR beta chain appeared once. No antigen is known for it. Reverse transcription of all isolated RNA meant that expressed TCRB transcripts were sequenced. Clones were read by immunoSEQ multiplex PCR, and TCRdb kept only the in-frame ones, dropping some. Of 450,000 or so clones listed, around 10% were seen once; the top ten hold 0.045% to 0.06%. This sample was included in a study of beta chain features in type 1 diabetes. Study-wide points: Shorter TCRB CDR3s, moderately but significantly so, marked every one of the four CD4+ subsets in Type 1 diabetes patients. The cDNA sequencing approach could over-represent high-TCR-expressing cells.

Researchers reported sorting CD4+ naive, central memory, regulatory and stem cell-like memory cells via CD45RO/CCR7/CD25/CD127/CD95/CD27. Trimming stripped 2 bases from V and 2 bases from J, with 9 bases between. CDR1 is SGHRS, CDR2 YFSETQ, per germline. The length of the CDR3 is 14 residues. This TCR was sampled from a woman between 18 and 29 years old in good health. Sequencing was carried out using naive CD4+ T cells from blood. V is TRBV5-1 and J is TRBJ2-3, with D possibly being TRBD1 (5 bases). CDR3 nucleotide sequence: TGCGCCAGCAGCTTTGGACAAGACACAGATACGCAGTATTTT. Protein sequence: CASSFGQDTDTQYF.